This T cell receptor (beta chain) came from a study of T cell repertoires in cytomegalovirus infection. Broader study findings: The ex vivo response was dominated by HLA-C-restricted CMV-specific TCR beta clonotypes. Carriers of CMV and the relevant HLA type were discriminated by public TCR beta frequency.

Concerning this clonotype: Its antigen is unidentified.

TCRdb reprocessed the reads with MiXCR, giving one entry per CDR3 protein. This sample has more than 150,000 distinct CDR3 sequences; 28% occur once, and the top ten carry approximately 30%. The origin of this receptor is a human donor in good health (CMV status not recorded). Some clones in this sample may be carry-over from other donors' samples. The sample comprised PBMCs.

CDR3 protein: CASIFRETNTGELFF. The CDR3, as DNA: TGTGCCAGCATTTTTAGGGAGACAAACACCGGGGAGCTGTTTTTT. The chain is built from TRBV6-6 and TRBJ2-2; the D gene is possibly TRBD2 (5 bases). Germline CDR1 reads MNHNY; CDR2 reads SVGAGI (reference sequence). Trimming took off 7 bases at V and 2 bases at J, with 14 bases between the two ends. The CDR3 runs 15 residues.